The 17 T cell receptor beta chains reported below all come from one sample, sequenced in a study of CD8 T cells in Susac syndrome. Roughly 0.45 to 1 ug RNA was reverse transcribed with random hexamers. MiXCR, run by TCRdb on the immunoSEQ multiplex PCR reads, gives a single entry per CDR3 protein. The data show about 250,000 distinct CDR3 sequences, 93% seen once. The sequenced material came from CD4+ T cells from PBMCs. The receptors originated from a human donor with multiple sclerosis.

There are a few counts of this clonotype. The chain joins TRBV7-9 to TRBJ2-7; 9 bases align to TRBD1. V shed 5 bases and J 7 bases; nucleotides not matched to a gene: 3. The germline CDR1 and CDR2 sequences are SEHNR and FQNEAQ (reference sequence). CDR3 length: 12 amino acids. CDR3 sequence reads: CASSPGQGEQYV. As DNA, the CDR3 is TGTGCCAGCAGCCCGGGACAGGGTGAGCAGTACGTC.

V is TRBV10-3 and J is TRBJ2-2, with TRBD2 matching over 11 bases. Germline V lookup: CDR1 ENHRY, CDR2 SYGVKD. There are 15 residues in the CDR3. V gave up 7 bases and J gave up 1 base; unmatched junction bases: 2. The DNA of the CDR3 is TGTGCCATCACGGGACTAGCGGAGAACACCGGGGAGCTGTTTTTT. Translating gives CAITGLAENTGELFF.

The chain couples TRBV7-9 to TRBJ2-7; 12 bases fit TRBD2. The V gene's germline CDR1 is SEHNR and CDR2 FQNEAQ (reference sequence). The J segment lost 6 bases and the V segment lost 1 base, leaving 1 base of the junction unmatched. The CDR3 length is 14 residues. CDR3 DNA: TGTGCCAGCAGCTTAGGACTAGCGGGAGTCGAGCAGTACGTC. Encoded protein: CASSLGLAGVEQYV.

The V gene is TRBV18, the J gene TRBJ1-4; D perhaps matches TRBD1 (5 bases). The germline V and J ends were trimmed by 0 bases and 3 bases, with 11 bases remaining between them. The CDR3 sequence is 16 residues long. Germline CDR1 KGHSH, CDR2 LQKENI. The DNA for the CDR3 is TGTGCCAGCTCACCACCGGTTGGGACGGCTAATGAAAAACTGTTTTTT. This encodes CASSPPVGTANEKLFF. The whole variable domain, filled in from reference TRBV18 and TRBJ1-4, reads NAGVMQNPRHLVRRRGQEARLRCSPMKGHSHVYWYRQLPEEGLKFMVYLQKENIIDESGMPKERFSAEFPKEGPSILRIQQVVRGDSAAYFCASSPPVGTANEKLFFGSGTQLSVL.

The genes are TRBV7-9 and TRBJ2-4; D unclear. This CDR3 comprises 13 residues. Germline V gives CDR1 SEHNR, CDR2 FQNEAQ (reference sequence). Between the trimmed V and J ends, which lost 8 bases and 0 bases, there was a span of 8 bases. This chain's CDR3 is CASLPVAKNIQYF. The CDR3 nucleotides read TGTGCCAGCCTCCCGGTAGCCAAAAACATTCAGTACTTC.

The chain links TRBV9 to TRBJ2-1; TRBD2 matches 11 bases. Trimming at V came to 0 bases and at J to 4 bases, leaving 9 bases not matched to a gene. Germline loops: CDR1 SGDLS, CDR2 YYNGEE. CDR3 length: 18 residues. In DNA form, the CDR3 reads TGTGCCAGCAGCGTAGCCGTACTAGCGGGAGTTGTTTACAATGAGCAGTTCTTC. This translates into CASSVAVLAGVVYNEQFF.

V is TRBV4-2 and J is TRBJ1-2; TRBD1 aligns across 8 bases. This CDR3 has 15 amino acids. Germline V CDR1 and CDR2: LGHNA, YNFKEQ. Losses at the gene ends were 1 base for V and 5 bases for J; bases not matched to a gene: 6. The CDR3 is CASSQATGGSYGYTF. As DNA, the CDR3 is TGTGCCAGCAGCCAAGCTACAGGGGGTTCGTATGGCTACACCTTC.

The CDR3 is CASHNPGRMNTEAFF. CDR3 bases: TGTGCCAGCCACAATCCGGGACGGATGAACACTGAAGCTTTCTTT. V gene TRBV6-2 or TRBV6-3 combines with J gene TRBJ1-1; perhaps TRBD1 as D (5 bases). The V end lost 8 bases, the J end lost 0 bases, and 16 bases lay between the germline ends. Germline V gene lookup returns CDR1 MNHEY and CDR2 SVGEGT. CDR3 size: 15 residues.

This chain's CDR3 is CSVLKFTGEAFF. The CDR3 DNA reads as TGCAGCGTTTTAAAGTTCACGGGTGAAGCTTTCTTT. This chain connects TRBV29-1 to TRBJ1-1, with D hard to call. This CDR3 contains 12 residues. V was cut by 5 bases and J by 7 bases, with 14 bases left in between. CDR1 is SQVTM, CDR2 ANQGSEA, per germline.

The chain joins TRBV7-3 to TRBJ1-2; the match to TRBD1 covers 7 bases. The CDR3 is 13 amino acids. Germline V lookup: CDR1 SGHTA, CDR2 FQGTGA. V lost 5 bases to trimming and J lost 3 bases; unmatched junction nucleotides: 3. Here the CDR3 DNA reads TGTGCCAGCAGCGAAGGACAGGACTATGGCTACACCTTC. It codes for CASSEGQDYGYTF. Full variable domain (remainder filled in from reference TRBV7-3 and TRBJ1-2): GAGVSQTPSNKVTEKGKYVELRCDPISGHTALYWYRQSLGQGPEFLIYFQGTGAADDSGLPNDRFFAVRPEGSVSTLKIQRTERGDSAVYLCASSEGQDYGYTFGSGTRLTVV.

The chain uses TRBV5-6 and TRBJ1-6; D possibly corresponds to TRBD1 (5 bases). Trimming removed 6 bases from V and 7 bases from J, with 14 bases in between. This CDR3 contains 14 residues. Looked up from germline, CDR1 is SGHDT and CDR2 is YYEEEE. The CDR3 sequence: CASTLLDSNSPLHF. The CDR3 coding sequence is TGTGCCAGCACCTTACTAGACAGCAATTCACCCCTCCACTTT. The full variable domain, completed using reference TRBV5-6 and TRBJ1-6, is DAGVTQSPTHLIKTRGQQVTLRCSPKSGHDTVSWYQQALGQGPQFIFQYYEEEERQRGNFPDRFSGHQFPNYSSELNVNALLLGDSALYLCASTLLDSNSPLHFGNGTRLTVT.

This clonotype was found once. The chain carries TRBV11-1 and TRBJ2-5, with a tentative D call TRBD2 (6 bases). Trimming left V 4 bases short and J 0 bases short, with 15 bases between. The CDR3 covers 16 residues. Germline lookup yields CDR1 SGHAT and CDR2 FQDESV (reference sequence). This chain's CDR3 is CASSSRVAEYQETQYF. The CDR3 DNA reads TGTGCCAGCAGCTCCCGAGTAGCGGAGTACCAAGAGACCCAGTACTTC.

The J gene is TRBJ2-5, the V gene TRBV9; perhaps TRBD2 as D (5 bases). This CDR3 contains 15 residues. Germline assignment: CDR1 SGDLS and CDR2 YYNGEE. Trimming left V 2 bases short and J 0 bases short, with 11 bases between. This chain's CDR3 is CASSVAAVHQETQYF. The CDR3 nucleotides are TGTGCCAGCAGCGTTGCAGCGGTGCACCAAGAGACCCAGTACTTC.

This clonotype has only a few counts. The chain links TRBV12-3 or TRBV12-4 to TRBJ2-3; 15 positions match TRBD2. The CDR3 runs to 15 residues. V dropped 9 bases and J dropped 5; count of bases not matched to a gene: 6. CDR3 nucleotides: TGTGCCAGTAGTCCGGGACTAGCGGGAGGAGATACGCAGTATTTT. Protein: CASSPGLAGGDTQYF.

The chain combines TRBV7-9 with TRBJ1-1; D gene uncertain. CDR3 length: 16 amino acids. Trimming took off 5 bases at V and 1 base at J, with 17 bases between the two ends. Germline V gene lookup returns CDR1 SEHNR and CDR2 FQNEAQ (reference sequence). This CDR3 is CASSRTTGRKNTEAFF. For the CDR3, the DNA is TGTGCCAGCAGCAGAACCACGGGTCGGAAGAACACTGAAGCTTTCTTT.

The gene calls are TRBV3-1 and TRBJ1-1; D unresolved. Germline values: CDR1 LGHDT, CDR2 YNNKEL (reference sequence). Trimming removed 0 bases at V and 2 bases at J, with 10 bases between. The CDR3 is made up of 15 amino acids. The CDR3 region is CASSQDLQPNTEAFF. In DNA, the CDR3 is TGTGCCAGCAGCCAAGATTTACAGCCCAACACTGAAGCTTTCTTT.

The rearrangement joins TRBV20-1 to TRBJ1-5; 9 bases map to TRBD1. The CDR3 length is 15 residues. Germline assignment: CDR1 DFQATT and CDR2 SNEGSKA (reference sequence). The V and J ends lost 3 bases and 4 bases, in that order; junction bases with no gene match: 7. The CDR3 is CSASPSTGGNQPQHF. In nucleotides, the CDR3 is TGCAGTGCTAGTCCGTCGACAGGGGGGAATCAGCCCCAGCATTTT.